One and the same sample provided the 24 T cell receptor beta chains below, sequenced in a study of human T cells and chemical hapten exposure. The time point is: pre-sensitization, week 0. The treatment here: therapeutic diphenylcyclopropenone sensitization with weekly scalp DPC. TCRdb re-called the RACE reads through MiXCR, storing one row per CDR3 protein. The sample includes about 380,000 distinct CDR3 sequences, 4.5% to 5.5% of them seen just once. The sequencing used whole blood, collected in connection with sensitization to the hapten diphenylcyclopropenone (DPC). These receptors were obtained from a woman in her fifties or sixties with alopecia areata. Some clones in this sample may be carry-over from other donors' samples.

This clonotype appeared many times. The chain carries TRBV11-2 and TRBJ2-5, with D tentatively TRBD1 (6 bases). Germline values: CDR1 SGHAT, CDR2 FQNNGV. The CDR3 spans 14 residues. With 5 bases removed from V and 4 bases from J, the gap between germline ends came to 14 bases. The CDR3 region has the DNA TGTGCCAGCAGCGCGACCAGGGGTCCAGAGACCCAGTACTTC. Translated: CASSATRGPETQYF.

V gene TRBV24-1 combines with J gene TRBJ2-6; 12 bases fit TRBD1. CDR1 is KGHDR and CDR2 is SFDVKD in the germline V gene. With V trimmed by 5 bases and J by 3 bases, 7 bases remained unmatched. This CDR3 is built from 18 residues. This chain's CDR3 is CATSGRDRGPRGANVLTF. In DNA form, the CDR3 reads TGTGCCACCAGTGGTCGGGACAGGGGGCCCCGTGGGGCCAACGTCCTGACTTTC.

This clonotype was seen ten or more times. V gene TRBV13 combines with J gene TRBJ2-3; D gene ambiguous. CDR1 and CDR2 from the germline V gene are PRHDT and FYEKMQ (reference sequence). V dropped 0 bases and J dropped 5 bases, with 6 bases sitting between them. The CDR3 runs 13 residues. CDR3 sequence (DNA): TGTGCCAGCAGCTTAGGGGCTAAAGATACGCAGTATTTT. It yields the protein CASSLGAKDTQYF.

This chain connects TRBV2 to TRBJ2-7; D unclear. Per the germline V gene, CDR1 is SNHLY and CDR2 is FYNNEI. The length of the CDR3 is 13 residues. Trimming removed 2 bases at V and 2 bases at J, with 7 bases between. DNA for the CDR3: TGTGCCAGCAGTGAACACGGCACCTACGAGCAGTACTTC. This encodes CASSEHGTYEQYF.

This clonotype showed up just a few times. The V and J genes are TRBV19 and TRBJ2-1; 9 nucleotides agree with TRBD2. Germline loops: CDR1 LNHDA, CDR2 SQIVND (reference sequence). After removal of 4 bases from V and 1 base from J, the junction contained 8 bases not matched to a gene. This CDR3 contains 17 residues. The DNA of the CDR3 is TGTGCCAGTAGTAAACTAGCGGGTCCAGGGTCCTACAATGAGCAGTTCTTC. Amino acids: CASSKLAGPGSYNEQFF.

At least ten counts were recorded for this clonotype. CDR3 DNA sequence: TGCAGTGCTCCGGGACTAGCGGGAGTACGCTCCTACGAGCAGTACTTC. Amino acids: CSAPGLAGVRSYEQYF. The chain carries TRBV20-1 and TRBJ2-7; 14 nucleotides agree with TRBD2. With V trimmed by 5 bases and J by 0 bases, 6 bases remained unmatched. Per the germline V gene, CDR1 is DFQATT and CDR2 is SNEGSKA (reference sequence). The CDR3 is 16 residues long.

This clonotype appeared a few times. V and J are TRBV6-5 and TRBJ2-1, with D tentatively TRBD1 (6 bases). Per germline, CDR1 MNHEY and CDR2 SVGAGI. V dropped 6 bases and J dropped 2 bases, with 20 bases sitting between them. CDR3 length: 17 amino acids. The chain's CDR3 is CASSRATGAIPYNEQFF. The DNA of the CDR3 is TGTGCCAGCAGCCGAGCGACAGGTGCTATACCCTACAATGAGCAGTTCTTC.

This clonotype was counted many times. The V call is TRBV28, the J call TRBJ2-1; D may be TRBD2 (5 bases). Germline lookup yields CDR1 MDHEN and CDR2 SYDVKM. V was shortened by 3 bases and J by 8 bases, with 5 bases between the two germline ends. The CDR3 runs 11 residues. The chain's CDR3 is CASSLRDEQFF. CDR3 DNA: TGTGCCAGCAGTTTGAGGGATGAGCAGTTCTTC.

CDR3 protein: CSVDEGNYGYTF. The CDR3 bases are TGCAGCGTTGACGAGGGAAACTATGGCTACACCTTC. The V and J genes are TRBV29-1 and TRBJ1-2; D call uncertain. The CDR3 totals 12 residues. V lost 3 bases, J lost 2 bases, and 7 bases lay in between. Germline lookup yields CDR1 SQVTM and CDR2 ANQGSEA. Together with reference TRBV29-1 and TRBJ1-2, the CDR3 gives the full variable domain: SAVISQKPSRDICQRGTSLTIQCQVDSQVTMMFWYRQQPGQSLTLIATANQGSEATYESGFVIDKFPISRPNLTFSTLTVSNMSPEDSSIYLCSVDEGNYGYTFGSGTRLTVV.

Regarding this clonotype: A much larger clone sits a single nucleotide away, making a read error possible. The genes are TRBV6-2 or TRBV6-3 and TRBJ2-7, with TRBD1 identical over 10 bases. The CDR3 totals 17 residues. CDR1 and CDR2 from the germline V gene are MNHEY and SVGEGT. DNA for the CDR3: TGTGCCAGCAGTTATTCACCCGGGACAGGGGCGTCCTACGAGCAGCACTTC. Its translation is CASSYSPGTGASYEQHF.

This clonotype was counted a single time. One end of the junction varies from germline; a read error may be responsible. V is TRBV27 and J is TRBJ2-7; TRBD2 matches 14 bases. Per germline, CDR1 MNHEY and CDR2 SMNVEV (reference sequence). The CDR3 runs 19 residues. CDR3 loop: CAGSSRGLAGALDQAEQYF. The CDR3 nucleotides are TGTGCCGGCAGTTCCAGGGGACTAGCGGGAGCCCTTGACCAGGCTGAGCAGTACTTC.

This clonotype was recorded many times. As DNA, the CDR3 is TGTGCCAGCAAGCCCCTCCTGGTGGGGGTCACTGAAGCTTTCTTT. Translation: CASKPLLVGVTEAFF. This chain joins TRBV2 and TRBJ1-1; D perhaps matches TRBD1 (5 bases). Germline V gene lookup returns CDR1 SNHLY and CDR2 FYNNEI. V lost 7 bases and J 4 bases, leaving 19 bases between the germline ends. This CDR3 contains 15 residues.

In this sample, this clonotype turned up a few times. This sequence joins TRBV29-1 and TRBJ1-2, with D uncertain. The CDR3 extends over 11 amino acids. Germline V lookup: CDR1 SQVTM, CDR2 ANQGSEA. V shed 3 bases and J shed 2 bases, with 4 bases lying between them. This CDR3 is CSVDRNYGYTF. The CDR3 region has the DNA TGCAGCGTTGACAGAAACTATGGCTACACCTTC. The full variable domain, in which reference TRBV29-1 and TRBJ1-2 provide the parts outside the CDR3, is SAVISQKPSRDICQRGTSLTIQCQVDSQVTMMFWYRQQPGQSLTLIATANQGSEATYESGFVIDKFPISRPNLTFSTLTVSNMSPEDSSIYLCSVDRNYGYTFGSGTRLTVV.

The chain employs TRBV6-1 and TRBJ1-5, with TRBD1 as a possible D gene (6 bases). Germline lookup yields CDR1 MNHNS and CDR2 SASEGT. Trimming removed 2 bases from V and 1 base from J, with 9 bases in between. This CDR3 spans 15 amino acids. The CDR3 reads CASSEQGRSNQPQHF. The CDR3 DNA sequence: TGTGCCAGCAGTGAACAGGGGAGGAGCAATCAGCCCCAGCATTTT.

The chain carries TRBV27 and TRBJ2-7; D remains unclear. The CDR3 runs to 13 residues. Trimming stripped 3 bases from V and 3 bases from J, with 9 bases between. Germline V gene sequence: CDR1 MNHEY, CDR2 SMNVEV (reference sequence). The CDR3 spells CASSLGTHYEQYF. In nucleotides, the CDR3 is TGTGCCAGCAGTTTGGGCACTCACTACGAGCAGTACTTC.

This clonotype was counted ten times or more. This chain's CDR3 is CASSTRAFTDTQYF. The CDR3 DNA reads as TGTGCCAGCAGCACCCGGGCGTTCACAGATACGCAGTATTTT. The J gene is TRBJ2-3, the V gene TRBV4-2, with unresolved D. The CDR3 extends over 14 amino acids. Trimming stripped 5 bases from V and 2 bases from J, with 11 bases between. Germline assignment: CDR1 LGHNA and CDR2 YNFKEQ.

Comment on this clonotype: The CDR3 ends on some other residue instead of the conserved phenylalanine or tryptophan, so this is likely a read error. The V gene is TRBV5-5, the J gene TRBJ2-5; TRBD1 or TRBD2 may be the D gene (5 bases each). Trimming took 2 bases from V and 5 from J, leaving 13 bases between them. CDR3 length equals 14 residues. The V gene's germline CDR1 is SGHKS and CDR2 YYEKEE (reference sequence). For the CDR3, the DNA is TGTGCCAGCAGCTTACTCCAGGGCGGGGAGACCCAGTACTAC. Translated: CASSLLQGGETQYY.

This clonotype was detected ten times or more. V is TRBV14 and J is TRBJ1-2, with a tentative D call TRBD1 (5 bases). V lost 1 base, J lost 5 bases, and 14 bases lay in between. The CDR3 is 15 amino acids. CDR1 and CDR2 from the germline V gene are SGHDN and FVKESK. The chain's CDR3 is CASSQVGEGEYGYTF. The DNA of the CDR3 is TGTGCCAGCAGCCAAGTCGGGGAAGGGGAGTATGGCTACACCTTC.

The CDR3 DNA reads TGTGCCAGCAGATCAACTAGCGGGAGAGCAGATACGCAGTATTTT. Translating gives CASRSTSGRADTQYF. V usage is TRBV12-3 or TRBV12-4 and J usage is TRBJ2-3; TRBD2 matches at 11 bases. V lost 6 bases, J lost 4 bases, and 6 bases stayed unmatched. The CDR3 has 15 amino acids.

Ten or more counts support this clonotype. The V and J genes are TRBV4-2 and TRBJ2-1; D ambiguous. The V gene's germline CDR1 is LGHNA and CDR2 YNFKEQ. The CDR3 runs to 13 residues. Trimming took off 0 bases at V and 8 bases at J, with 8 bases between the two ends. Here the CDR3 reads CASSQERAHEQFF. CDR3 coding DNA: TGTGCCAGCAGCCAAGAACGAGCCCATGAGCAGTTCTTC.

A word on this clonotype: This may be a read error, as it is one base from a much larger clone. CDR3 nucleotide sequence: TGTGCCAGCAGCCTGACAGTGAAGACTGAAGCTTTCTTT. As protein: CASSLTVKTEAFF. V is TRBV11-1 and J is TRBJ1-1; D possibly corresponds to TRBD1 (5 bases). There are 13 residues in the CDR3. The germline gives CDR1 SGHAT, CDR2 FQDESV (reference sequence).

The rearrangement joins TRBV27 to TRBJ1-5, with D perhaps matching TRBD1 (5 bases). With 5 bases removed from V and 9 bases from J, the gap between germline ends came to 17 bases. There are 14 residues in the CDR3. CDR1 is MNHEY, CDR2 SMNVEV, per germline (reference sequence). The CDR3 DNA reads TGTGCCAGCAGTCTTGAGTCGGGGGGAGGGCCCCAGCATTTT. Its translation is CASSLESGGGPQHF.

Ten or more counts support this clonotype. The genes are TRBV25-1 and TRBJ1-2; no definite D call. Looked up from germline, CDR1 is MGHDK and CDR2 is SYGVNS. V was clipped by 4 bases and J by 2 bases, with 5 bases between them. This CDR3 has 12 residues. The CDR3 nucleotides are TGTGCCAGCAGTGCGGGGAACTATGGCTACACCTTC. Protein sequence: CASSAGNYGYTF.

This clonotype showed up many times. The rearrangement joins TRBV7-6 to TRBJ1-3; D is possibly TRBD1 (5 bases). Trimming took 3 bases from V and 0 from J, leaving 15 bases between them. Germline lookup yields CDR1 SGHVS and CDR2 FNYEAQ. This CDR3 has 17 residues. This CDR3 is CASSLGEFLSSGNTIYF. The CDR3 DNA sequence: TGTGCCAGCAGCTTGGGGGAGTTTCTTAGCTCTGGAAACACCATATATTTT.